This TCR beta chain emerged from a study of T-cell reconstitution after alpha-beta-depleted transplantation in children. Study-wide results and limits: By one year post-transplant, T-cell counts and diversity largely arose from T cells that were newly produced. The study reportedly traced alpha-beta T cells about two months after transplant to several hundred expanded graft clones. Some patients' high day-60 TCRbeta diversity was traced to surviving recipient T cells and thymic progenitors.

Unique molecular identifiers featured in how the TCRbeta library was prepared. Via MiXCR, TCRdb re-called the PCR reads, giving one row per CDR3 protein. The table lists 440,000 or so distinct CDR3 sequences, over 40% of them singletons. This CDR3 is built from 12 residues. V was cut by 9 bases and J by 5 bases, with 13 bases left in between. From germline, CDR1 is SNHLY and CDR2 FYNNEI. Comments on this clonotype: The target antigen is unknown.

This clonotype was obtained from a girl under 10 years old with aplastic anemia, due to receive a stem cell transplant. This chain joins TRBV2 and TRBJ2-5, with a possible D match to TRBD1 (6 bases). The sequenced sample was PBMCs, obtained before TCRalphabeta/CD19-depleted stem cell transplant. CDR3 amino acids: CARAGVGETQYF. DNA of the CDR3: TGTGCCAGAGCAGGGGTGGGGGAGACCCAGTACTTC.